This TCR beta chain was retrieved from a study of blood T cell repertoires in COVID-19. Study background: The United States, Italy and Spain supplied acute and convalescent COVID-19 samples. Sources were T cells, B-cell-depleted T cells, or PBMCs; the material itself was cDNA or gDNA.

Authors' data handling: Estimated nucleated cell counts came from reference gene primer amplification. Clones were sequenced by immunoSEQ multiplex PCR, and TCRdb holds only the in-frame ones, with some missing. Clone size and V and J calls were adopted from that table, with D and trimming inferred from the DNA. Among 450,000 to 500,000 clones, approximately 85% were seen once, and the ten largest hold approximately 3.4%. The junction had 10 bases not matched to a gene; V was cut back by 5 bases and J by 8 bases. The CDR3 is made up of 14 amino acids. The germline gives CDR1 SEHNR, CDR2 FQNEAQ (reference sequence).

This sequence originates from a human donor in a cohort sampled during active COVID-19. The chain is built from TRBV7-9 and TRBJ1-2; 8 bases align to TRBD1. Sample: peripheral blood. The CDR3 bases are TGTGCCAGCAGCCCTACGGACAGGGAGGAAGGCTACACCTTC. This sequence encodes CASSPTDREEGYTF.